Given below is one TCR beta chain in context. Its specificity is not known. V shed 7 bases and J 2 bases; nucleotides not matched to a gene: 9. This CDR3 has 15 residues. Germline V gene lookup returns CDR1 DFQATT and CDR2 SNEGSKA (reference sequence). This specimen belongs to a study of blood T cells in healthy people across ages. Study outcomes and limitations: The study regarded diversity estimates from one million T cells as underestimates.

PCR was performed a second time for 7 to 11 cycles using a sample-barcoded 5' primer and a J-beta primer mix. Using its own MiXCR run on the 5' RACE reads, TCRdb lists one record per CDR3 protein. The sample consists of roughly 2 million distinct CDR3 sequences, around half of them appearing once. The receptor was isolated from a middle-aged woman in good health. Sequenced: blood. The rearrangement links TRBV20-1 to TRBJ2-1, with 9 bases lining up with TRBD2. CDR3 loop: CSGGGASRPYNEQFF. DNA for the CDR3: TGCAGTGGCGGGGGGGCCAGTAGGCCCTACAATGAGCAGTTCTTC.